The present T cell receptor beta chain was sequenced within a study of CD4 T cell repertoires in COVID-19 (dated by TCRdb to about 2021). Background on the whole study: To analyze cross-reactivity, CFSE-low cells were expanded with IL-2 for 10 days and then labeled again and restimulated with spike proteins from other coronaviruses. Naturally processed CD4+ T cell responses to SARS-CoV-2 spike and nucleoprotein were characterized in COVID-19-recovered individuals, and clonal composition was assessed by TCR Vbeta sequencing. Subset-level TCR Vbeta repertoire analysis of SARS-CoV-2-reactive T cells was performed in a few recovered individuals. The investigation overall reported the following: Several of the most expanded SARS-CoV-2-reactive clonotypes were found to be shared between two or all three memory subsets, suggesting intraclonal diversification. Between roughly 7 and 28% of SARS-CoV-2 clonotypes were also detected in secondary cultures stimulated with SARS-CoV and/or HKU1 spike, a finding consistent with cross-reactivity.

Via the germline V gene (reference sequence), CDR1 is LNHNV and CDR2 YYDKDF. The V end gives up 5 bases and the J end 7 bases, leaving 18 bases in the junction not matched to a gene. The CDR3 has 18 amino acids, counting the end cysteine and phenylalanine. The read is trimmed to its CDR3 DNA, 54 bases read in frame from base 1. Library preparation was by the immunoSEQ multiplex PCR assay. The study's processing was this. To quantify how much the repertoires of different subsets overlapped, the Chao-Jaccard similarity index was used along with counts of shared clonotypes. Imported from immuneACCESS, the table was reduced by TCRdb to in-frame sequences with V and J called. These copies leave out some clones; in studies compared against another copy, an unresolved V gene accounts for under half, and the cause of the remainder is not known. V and J calls and clone size are given by that table; D and trimming were obtained from the DNA. Present in this sample are about 75,000 clones, under 90% of which were seen just once. 0.5% to 0.6% of the sample rests with the top ten.

Turning to this clone: Its antigen is unknown. Base qualities are missing; no much larger clone stands one base away.

The sample's time point label, in plain terms: sample from a COVID-19-recovered individual after infection. Donors were patients who had recovered from mild-to-severe COVID-19. Uncultured memory T cell samples were subjected to sequencing directly after ex vivo isolation. From peripheral blood mononuclear cells, the researchers isolated CD4+ total memory, central memory, effector memory and circulating T follicular helper cells. This TCR came from a human donor who had COVID-19. The chain is encoded by TRBV15 joined to TRBJ1-2, and 11 bases in between align with TRBD1. Sequenced material: CD4+ T cells from peripheral blood, taken after recovery from COVID-19. The CDR3 reads as follows: CATSVSGTGGFLASGYTF. The DNA reads TGTGCCACCAGCGTATCCGGGACAGGGGGGTTTTTGGCCTCTGGCTACACCTTC.